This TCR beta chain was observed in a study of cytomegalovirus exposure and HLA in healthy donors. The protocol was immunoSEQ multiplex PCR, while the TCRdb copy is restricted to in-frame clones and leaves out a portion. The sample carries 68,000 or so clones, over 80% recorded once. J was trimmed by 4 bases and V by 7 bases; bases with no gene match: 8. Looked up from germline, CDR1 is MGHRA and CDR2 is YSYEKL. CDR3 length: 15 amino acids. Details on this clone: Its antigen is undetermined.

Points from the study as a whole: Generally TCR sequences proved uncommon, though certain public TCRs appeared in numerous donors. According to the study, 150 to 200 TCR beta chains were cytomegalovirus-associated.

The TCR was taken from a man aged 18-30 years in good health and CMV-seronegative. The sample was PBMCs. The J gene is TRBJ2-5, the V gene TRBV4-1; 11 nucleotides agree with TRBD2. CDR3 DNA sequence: TGCGCCAGCACGCCTAGCGGGAGGTTCGGAGAGACCCAGTACTTC. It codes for CASTPSGRFGETQYF.